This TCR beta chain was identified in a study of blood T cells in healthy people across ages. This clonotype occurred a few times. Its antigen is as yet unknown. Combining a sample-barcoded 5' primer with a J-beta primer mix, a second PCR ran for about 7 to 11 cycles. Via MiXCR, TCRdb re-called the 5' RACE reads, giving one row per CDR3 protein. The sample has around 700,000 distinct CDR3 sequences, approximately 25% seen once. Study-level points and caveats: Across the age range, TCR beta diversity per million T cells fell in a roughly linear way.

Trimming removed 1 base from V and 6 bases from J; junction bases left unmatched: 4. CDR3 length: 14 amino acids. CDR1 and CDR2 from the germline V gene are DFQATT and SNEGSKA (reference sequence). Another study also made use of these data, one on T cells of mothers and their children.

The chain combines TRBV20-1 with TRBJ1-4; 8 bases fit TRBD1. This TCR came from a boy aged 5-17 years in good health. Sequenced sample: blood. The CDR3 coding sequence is TGCAGTGCTAGAGGGACAGGGCGACATGAAAAACTGTTTTTT. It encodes CSARGTGRHEKLFF.